These 2 T cell receptor beta chains were all obtained from the same sample, sequenced in a study of cytomegalovirus exposure and HLA in healthy donors. PCR primers comprised 60 Vbeta and 13 Jbeta primers. TCRdb's copy holds only in-frame clones and misses some; the assay was immunoSEQ multiplex PCR. The table has just over 95,000 clones, roughly 82% seen once; the top ten hold about 8%. Sequencing was done on a sample of PBMCs. The receptors derive from a human donor in good health.

As to this clone: Within the sample, other DNA sequences also encode this same CDR3. The chain employs TRBV5-6 and TRBJ1-5, with 8 positions matching TRBD1. The CDR3 sequence is 15 residues long. CDR1 is SGHDT, CDR2 YYEEEE, per germline. Unmatched junction bases numbered 5, after V lost 2 bases and J lost 4 bases. The CDR3 loop is CASSFTRDRNQPQHF. The CDR3 DNA follows: TGTGCCAGCAGCTTTACCCGGGACAGGAATCAGCCCCAGCATTTT.

This clone has just one count. CDR3 bases: TGCGCCAGCAGCTTAACAACAGGGTTCGGAAACACCATATATTTT. Its protein product is CASSLTTGFGNTIYF. V usage is TRBV5-1 and J usage is TRBJ1-3; weak D call: TRBD1 (6 bases). The CDR3 has 15 residues. Trimming took 2 bases from V and 4 from J, leaving 13 bases between them. Germline V gene data show CDR1 as SGHRS and CDR2 as YFSETQ.